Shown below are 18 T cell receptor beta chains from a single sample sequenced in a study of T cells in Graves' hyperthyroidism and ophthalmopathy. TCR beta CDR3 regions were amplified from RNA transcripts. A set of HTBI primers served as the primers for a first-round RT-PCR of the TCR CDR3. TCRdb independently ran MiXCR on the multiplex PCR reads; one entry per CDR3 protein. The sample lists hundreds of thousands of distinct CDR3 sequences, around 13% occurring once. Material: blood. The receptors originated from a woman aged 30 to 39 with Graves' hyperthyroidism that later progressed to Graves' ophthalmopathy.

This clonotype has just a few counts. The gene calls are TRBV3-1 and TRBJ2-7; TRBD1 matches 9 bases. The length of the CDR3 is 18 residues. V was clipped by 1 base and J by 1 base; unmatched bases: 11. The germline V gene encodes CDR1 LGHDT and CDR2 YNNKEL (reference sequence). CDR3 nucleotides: TGTGCCAGCAGCCAAGGCCGTCTCTGGGGACAGGGTTCCTACGAGCAGTACTTC. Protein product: CASSQGRLWGQGSYEQYF.

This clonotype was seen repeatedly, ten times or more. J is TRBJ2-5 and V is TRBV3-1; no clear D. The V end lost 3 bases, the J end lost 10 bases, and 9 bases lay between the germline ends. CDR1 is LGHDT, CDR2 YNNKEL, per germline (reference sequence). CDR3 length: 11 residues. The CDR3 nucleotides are TGTGCCAGCAGCCAGCAGACAATCCAGTACTTC. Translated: CASSQQTIQYF.

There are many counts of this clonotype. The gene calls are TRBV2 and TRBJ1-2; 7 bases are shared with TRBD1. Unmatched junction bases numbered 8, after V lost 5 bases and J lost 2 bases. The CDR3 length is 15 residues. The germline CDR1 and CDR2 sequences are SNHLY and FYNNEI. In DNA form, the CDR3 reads TGTGCCAGCAGTTCCCAGGGGGTGGGGAACTATGGCTACACCTTC. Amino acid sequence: CASSSQGVGNYGYTF.

CDR3 coding DNA: TGTGCCAGCAGTTGGGACAGACCCACAGATACGCAGTATTTT. Translated: CASSWDRPTDTQYF. V is TRBV12-3 or TRBV12-4 and J is TRBJ2-3; 7 bases fit TRBD1. The CDR3 contains 14 residues. After removal of 4 bases from V and 2 bases from J, the junction contained 3 bases not matched to a gene.

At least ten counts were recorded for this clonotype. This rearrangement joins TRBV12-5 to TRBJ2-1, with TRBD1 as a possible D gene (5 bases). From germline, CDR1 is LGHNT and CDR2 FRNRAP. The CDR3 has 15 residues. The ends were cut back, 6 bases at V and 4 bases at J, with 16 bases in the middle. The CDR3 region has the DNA TGTGCTAGTGGCCACCGTGACAGTTCGTACAATGAGCAGTTCTTC. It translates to CASGHRDSSYNEQFF.

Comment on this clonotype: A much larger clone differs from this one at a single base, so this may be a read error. As DNA, the CDR3 is TGTGCCAGCTCCTTTATCCCCCGCGGGGATGAGCAGTTCTTC. Its translation: CASSFIPRGDEQFF. The V and J genes are TRBV18 and TRBJ2-1; D may be TRBD2 (6 bases). The germline V gene encodes CDR1 KGHSH and CDR2 LQKENI. V dropped 6 bases and J dropped 8 bases, with 17 bases sitting between them. The CDR3 is 14 amino acids.

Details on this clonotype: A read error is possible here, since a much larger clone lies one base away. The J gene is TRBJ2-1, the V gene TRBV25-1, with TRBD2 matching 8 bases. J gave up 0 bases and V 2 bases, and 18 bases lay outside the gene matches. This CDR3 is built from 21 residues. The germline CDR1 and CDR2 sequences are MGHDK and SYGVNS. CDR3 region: CASSERRSGSFHHNSYNEQFF. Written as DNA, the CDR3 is TGTGCCAGCAGTGAACGAAGAAGCGGGAGTTTTCACCATAACTCCTACAATGAGCAGTTCTTC.

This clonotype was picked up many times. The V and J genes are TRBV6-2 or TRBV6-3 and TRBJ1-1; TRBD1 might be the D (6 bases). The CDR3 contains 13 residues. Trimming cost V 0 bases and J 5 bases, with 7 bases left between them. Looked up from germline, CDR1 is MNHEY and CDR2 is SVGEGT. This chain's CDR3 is CASSYSGGTEAFF. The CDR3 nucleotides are TGTGCCAGCAGTTACTCAGGGGGGACTGAAGCTTTCTTT.

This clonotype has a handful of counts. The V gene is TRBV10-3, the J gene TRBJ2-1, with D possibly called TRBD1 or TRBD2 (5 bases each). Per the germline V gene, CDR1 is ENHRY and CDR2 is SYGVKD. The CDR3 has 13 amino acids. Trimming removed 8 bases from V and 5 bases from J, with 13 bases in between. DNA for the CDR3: TGTGCCATCTTGAAGGGACCTGACAATGAGCAGTTCTTC. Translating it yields CAILKGPDNEQFF.

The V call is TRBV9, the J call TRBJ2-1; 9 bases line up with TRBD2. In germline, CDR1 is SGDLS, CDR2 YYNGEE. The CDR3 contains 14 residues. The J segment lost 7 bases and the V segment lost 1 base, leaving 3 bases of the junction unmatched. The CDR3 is CASSVTSGSNEQFF. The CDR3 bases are TGTGCCAGCAGCGTAACTAGCGGGTCTAATGAGCAGTTCTTC.

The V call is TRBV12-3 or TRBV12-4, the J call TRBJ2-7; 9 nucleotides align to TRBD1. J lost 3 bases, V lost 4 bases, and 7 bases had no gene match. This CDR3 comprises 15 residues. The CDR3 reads CASSSTGGAVYEQYF. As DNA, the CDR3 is TGTGCCAGCAGTTCTACAGGGGGCGCGGTCTACGAGCAGTACTTC.

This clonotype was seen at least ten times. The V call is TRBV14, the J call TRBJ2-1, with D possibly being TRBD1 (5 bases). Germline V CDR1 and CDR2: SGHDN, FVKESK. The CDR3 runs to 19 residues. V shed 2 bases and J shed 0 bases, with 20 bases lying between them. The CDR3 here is CASSQTPGLGRSSYNEQFF. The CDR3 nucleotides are TGTGCCAGCAGCCAAACCCCAGGCCTGGGGCGAAGCTCCTACAATGAGCAGTTCTTC.

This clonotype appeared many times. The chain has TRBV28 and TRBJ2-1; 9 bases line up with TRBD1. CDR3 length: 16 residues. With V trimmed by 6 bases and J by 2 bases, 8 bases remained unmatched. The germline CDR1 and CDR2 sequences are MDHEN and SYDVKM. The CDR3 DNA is TGTGCCAGCAGCGCAACCGGGACAGGGACCTACAATGAGCAGTTCTTC. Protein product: CASSATGTGTYNEQFF. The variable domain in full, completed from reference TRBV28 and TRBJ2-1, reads DVKVTQSSRYLVKRTGEKVFLECVQDMDHENMFWYRQDPGLGLRLIYFSYDVKMKEKGDIPEGYSVSREKKERFSLILESASTNQTSMYLCASSATGTGTYNEQFFGPGTRLTVL.

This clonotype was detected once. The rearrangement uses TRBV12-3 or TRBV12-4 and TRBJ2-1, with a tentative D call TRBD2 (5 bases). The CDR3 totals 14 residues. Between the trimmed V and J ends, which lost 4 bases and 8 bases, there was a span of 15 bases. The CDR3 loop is CASSSPFEGYEQFF. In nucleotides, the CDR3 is TGTGCCAGCAGTTCGCCGTTCGAGGGCTATGAGCAGTTCTTC.

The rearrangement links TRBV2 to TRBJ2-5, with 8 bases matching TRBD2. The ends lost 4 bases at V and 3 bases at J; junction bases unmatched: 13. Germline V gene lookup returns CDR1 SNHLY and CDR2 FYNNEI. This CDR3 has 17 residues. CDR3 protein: CASSAAGGRQKKETQYF. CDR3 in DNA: TGTGCCAGCAGTGCTGCGGGGGGCAGACAAAAAAAAGAGACCCAGTACTTC. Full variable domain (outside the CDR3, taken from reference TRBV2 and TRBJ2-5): EPEVTQTPSHQVTQMGQEVILRCVPISNHLYFYWYRQILGQKVEFLVSFYNNEISEKSEIFDDQFSVERPDGSNFTLKIRSTKLEDSAMYFCASSAAGGRQKKETQYFGPGTRLLVL.

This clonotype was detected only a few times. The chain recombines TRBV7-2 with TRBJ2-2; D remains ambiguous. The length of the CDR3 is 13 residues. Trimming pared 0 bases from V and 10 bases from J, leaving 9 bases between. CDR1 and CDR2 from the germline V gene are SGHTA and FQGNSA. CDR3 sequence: CASSLAEYTELFF. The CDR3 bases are TGTGCCAGCAGCTTAGCGGAGTATACGGAGCTGTTTTTT.

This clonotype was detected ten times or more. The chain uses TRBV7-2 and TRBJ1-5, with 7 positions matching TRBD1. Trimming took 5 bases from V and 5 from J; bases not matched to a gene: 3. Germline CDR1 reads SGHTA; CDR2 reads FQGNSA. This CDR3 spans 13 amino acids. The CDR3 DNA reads TGTGCCAGCAGCGTTCAGGGGGATCAGCCCCAGCATTTT. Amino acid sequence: CASSVQGDQPQHF.

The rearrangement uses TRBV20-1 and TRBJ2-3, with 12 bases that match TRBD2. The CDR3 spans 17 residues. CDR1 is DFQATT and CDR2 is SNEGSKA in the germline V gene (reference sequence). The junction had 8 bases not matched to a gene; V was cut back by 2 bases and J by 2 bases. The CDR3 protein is CSARPDGLAGNTDTQYF. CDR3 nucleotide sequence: TGCAGTGCTAGACCGGACGGACTAGCGGGAAACACAGATACGCAGTATTTT.